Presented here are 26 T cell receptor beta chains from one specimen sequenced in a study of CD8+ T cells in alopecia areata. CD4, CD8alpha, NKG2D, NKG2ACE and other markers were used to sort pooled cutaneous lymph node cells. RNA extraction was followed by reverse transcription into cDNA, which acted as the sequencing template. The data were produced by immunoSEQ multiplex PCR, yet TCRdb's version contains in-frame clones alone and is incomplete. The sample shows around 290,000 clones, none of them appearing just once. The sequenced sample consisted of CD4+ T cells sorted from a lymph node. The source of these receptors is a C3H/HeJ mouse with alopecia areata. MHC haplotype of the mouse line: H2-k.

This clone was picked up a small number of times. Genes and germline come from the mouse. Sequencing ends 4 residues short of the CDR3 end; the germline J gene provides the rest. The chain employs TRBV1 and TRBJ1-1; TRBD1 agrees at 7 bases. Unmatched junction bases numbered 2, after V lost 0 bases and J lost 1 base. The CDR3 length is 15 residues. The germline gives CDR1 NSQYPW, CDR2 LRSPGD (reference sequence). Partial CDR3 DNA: TGCACCTGCAGTGCAGAAAGGGGGCGAAACACA. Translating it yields CTCSAERGRNT. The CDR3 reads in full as CTCSAERGRNTEVFF.

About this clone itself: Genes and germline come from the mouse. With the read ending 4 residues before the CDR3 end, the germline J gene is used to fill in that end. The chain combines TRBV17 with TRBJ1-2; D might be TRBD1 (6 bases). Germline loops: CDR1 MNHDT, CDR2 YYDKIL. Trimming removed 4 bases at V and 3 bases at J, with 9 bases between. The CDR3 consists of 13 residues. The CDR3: CASSKGVDSDYTF. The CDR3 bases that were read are TGTGCTAGCAGTAAGGGGGTTGACTCC.

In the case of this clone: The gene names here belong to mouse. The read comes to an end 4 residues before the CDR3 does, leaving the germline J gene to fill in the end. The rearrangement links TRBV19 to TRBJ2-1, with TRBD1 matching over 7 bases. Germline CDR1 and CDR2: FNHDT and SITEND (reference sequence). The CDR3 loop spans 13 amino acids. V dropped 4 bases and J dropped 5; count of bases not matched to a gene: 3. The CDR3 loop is CASSPGTDAEQFF. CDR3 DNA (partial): TGTGCCAGCAGTCCCGGGACAGATGCT.

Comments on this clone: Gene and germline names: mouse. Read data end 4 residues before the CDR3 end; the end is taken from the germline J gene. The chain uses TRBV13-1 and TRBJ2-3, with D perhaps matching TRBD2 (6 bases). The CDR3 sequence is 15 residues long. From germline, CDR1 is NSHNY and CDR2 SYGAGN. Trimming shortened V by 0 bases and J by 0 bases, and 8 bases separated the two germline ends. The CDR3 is CASSDGGVSAETLYF. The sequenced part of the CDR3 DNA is TGTGCCAGCAGTGATGGGGGGGTTAGTGCAGAA.

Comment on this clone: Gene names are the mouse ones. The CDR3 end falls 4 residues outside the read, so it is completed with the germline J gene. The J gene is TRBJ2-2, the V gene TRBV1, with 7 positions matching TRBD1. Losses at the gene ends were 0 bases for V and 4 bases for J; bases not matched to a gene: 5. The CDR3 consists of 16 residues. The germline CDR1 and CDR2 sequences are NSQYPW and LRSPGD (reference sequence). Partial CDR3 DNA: TGCACCTGCAGTGCAGAAACAGGGGCGGGCACCGGG. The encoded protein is CTCSAETGAGTG. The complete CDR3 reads CTCSAETGAGTGQLYF.

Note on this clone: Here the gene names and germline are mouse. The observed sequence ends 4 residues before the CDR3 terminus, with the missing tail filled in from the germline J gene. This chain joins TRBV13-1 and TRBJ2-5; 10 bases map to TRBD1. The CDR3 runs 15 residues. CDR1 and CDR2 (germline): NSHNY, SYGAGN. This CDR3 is CASSGAGTGVDTQYF. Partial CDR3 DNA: TGTGCCAGCAGTGGGGCCGGGACAGGGGTGGAC.

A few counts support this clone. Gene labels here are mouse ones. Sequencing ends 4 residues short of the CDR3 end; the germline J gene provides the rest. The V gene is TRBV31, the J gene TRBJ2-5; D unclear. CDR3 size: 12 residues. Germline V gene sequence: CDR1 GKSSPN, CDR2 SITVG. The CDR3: CAWSLGSDTQYF. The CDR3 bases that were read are TGTGCCTGGAGTCTGGGGTCAGAC.

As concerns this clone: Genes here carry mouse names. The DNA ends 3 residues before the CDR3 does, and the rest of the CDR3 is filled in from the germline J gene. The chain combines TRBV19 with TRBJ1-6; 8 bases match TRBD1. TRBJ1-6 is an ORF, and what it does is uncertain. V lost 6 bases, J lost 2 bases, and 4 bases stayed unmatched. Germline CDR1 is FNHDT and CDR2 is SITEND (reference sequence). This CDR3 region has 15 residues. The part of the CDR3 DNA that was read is TGTGCCAGCACCCCGACAGGGGCCTATAATTCGCCC. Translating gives CASTPTGAYNSP. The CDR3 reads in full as CASTPTGAYNSPLYF.

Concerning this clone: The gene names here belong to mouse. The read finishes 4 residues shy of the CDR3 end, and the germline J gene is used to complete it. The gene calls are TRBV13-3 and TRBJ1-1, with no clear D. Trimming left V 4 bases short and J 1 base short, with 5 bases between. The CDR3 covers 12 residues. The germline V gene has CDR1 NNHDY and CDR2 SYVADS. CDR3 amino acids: CASSHRNTEVFF. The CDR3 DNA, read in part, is TGTGCCAGCAGTCACAGGAACACA.

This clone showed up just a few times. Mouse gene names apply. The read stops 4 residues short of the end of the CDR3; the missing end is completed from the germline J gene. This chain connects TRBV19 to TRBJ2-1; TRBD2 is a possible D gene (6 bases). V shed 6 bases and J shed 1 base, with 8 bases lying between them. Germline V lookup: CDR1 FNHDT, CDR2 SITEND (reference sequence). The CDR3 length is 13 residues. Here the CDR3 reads CASIGGNYAEQFF. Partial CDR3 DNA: TGTGCCAGCATTGGGGGAAACTATGCT.

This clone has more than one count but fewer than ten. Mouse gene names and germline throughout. CDR3 sequence: CASSQTGGGDSPLYF. Partial CDR3 DNA: TGTGCCAGCAGCCAGACAGGGGGCGGGGATTCGCCC. The chain is built from TRBV5 and TRBJ1-6, with TRBD1 matching 10 bases. The sequence runs out 3 residues before the end of the CDR3; the remainder is reconstructed from the germline J gene. TRBJ1-6 is an ORF, and what it does is uncertain. Losses at the gene ends were 3 bases for V and 8 bases for J; bases not matched to a gene: 4. The germline V gene encodes CDR1 LGHNA and CDR2 YNLKQL (reference sequence). The CDR3 extends over 15 amino acids.

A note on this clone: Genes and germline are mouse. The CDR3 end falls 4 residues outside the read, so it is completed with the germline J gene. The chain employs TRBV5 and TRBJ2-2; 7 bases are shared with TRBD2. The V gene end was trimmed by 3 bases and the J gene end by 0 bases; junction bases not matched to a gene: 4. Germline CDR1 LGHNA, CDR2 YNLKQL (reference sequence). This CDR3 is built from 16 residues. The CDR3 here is CASSHTGASNTGQLYF. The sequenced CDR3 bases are TGTGCCAGCAGCCACACTGGGGCCTCAAACACCGGG.

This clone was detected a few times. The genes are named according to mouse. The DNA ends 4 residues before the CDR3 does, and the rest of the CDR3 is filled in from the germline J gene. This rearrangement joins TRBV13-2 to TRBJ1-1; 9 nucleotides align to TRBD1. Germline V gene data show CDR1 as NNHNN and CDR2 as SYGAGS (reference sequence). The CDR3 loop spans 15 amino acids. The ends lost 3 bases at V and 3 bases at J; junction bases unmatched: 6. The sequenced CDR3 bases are TGTGCCAGCGGTGGTGGGAGACAGGGGGACACA. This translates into CASGGGRQGDT. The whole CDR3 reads CASGGGRQGDTEVFF.

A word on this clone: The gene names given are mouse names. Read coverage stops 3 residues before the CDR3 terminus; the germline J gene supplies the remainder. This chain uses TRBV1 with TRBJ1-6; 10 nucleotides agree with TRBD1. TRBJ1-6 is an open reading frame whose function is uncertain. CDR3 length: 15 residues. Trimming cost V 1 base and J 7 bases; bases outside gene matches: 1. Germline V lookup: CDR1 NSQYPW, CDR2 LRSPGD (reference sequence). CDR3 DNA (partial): TGCACCTGCAGTGCAGGGGGACAGGGGAATTCGCCC. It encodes CTCSAGGQGNSP. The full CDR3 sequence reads CTCSAGGQGNSPLYF.

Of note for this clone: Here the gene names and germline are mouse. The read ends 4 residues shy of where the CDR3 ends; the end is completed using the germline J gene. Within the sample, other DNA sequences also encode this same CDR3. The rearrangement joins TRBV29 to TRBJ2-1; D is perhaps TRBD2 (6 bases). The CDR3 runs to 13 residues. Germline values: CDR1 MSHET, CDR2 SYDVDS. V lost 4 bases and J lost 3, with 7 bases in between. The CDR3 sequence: CASSSGGYAEQFF. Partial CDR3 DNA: TGTGCTAGCAGTTCGGGGGGCTATGCT.

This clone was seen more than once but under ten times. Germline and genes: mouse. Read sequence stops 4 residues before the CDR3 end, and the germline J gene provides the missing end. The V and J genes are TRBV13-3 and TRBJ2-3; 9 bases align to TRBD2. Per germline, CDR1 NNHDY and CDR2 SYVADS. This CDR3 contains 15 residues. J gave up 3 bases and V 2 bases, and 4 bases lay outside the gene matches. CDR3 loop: CASSEMGGRAETLYF. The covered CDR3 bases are TGTGCCAGCAGTGAAATGGGGGGGCGCGCAGAA.

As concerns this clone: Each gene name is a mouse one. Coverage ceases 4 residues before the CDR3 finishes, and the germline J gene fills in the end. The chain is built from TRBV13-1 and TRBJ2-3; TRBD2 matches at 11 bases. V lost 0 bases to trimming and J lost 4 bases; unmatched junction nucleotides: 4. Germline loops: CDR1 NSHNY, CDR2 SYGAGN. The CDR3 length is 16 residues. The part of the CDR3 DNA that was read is TGTGCCAGCAGTGATGGGGGACTGGGGGATCCAGAA. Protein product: CASSDGGLGDPE. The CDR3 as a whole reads CASSDGGLGDPETLYF.

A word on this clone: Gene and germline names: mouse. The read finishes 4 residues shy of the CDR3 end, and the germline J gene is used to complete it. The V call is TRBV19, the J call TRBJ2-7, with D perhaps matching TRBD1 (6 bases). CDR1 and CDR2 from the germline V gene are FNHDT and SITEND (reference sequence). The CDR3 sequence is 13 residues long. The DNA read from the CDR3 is TGTGCCAGCAGTTTTTTGGGACAATAT. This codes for CASSFLGQY. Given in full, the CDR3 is CASSFLGQYEQYF.

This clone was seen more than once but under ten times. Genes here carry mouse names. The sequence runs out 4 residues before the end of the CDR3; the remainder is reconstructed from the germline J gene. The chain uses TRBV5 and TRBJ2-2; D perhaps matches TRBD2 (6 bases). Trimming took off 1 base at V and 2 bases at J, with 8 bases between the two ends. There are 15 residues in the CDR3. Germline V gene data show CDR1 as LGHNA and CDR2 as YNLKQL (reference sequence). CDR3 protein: CASSQGGVNTGQLYF. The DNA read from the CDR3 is TGTGCCAGCAGCCAAGGGGGGGTGAACACCGGG.

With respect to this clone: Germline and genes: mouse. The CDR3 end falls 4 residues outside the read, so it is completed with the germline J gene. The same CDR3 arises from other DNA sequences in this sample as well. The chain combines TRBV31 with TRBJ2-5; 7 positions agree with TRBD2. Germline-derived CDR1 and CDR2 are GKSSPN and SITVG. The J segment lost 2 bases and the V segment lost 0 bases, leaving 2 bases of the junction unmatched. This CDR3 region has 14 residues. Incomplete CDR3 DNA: TGTGCCTGGAGTCTGGCTGGGGGCCAAGAC. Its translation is CAWSLAGGQD. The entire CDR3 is CAWSLAGGQDTQYF.

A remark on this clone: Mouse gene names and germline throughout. The part of the CDR3 DNA that was read is TGTGCCAGCAGTCCGGGACAGAATAATTCGCCC. Encoded protein: CASSPGQNNSP. The CDR3 reads in full as CASSPGQNNSPLYF. This sequence joins TRBV14 and TRBJ1-6; 7 bases are a match to TRBD1. The read gets to within 3 residues of the CDR3 end, and the germline J gene fills in the rest. TRBJ1-6 is an open reading frame whose function is uncertain. V shed 4 bases, J shed 5 bases, and the junction held 3 bases outside the gene matches. Germline V gives CDR1 SGHDT, CDR2 FRDEAV. The CDR3 consists of 14 residues.

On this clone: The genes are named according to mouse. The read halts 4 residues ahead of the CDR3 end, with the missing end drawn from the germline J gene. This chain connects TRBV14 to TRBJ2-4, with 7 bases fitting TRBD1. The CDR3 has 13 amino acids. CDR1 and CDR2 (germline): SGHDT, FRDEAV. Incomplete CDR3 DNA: TGTGCCAGCAGTTCGACAGGGAGAAAC. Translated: CASSSTGRN. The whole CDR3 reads CASSSTGRNTLYF.

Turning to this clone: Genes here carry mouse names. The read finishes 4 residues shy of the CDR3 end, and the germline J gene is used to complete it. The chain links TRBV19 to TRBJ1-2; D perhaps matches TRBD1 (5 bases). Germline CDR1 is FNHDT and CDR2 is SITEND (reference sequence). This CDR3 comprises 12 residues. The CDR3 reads CASTSGRTDYTF. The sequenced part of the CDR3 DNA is TGTGCCAGCACCTCAGGGAGGACC.

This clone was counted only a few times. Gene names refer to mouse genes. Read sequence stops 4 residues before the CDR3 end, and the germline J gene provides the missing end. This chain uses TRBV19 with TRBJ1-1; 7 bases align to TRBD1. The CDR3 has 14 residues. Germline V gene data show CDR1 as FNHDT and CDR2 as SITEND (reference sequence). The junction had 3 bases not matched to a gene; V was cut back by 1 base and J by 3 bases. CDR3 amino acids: CASSITGVHTEVFF. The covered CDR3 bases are TGTGCCAGCAGTATAACAGGGGTTCACACA.

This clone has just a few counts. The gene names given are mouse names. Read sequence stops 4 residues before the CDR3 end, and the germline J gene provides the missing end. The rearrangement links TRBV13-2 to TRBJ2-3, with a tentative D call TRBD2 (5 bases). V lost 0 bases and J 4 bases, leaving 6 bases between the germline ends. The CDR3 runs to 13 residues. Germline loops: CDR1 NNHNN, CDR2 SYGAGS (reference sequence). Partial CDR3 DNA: TGTGCCAGCGGTGATGCTGGGCCAGAA. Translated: CASGDAGPE. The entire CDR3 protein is CASGDAGPETLYF.

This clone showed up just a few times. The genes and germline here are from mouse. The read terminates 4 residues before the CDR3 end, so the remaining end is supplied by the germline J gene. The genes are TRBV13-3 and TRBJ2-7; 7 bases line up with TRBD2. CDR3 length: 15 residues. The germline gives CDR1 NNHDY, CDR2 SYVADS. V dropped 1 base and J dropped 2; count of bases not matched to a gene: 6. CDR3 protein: CASSDLGLGAYEQYF. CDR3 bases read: TGTGCCAGCAGTGATCTCGGGCTGGGGGCCTAT.